These 12 T cell receptor beta chains were sequenced from one sample in a study of shared clonotypes between healthy human individuals (dated by TCRdb to the early 2020s). Receptor amplification or capture employed the immunoSEQ multiplex PCR assay. The immuneACCESS repertoire file appears here via TCRdb, limited to in-frame rearrangements. These files lack a portion of the clones; in checked studies, under half of the deficit traces to unresolved V genes, and the cause of the others is not known. In this sample the table shows about 690,000 clones, about 90% of which occur a single time. The biggest ten clones account for less than 40% of the sample. Sample: memory CD8+ T cells from PBMCs. The cell subset or site label, read with the paper, signifies: CD45RO+ cells pooled with CCR7-negative TemRA cells. The receptors derive from a man between 18 and 29 years old in good health. Some clones in this sample may be carry-over from other donors' samples.

The chain combines TRBV9 with TRBJ2-1; weak D call: TRBD2 (6 bases). Germline V gene sequence: CDR1 SGDLS, CDR2 YYNGEE. This CDR3 spans 13 amino acids. The V end was cut by 3 bases, the J end by 5 bases, with 9 bases between. The CDR3, as DNA: TGTGCCAGCAGCGAGGGACTGGACAATGAGCAGTTCTTC. Translating it yields CASSEGLDNEQFF.

The chain employs TRBV4-1 and TRBJ1-4; 9 bases are a match to TRBD1. The germline V gene has CDR1 MGHRA and CDR2 YSYEKL. V was clipped by 4 bases and J by 12 bases; unmatched bases: 9. The CDR3 is 14 amino acids. CDR3 sequence: CASSPGDRAGELFF. In nucleotides, the CDR3 is TGCGCCAGCAGCCCAGGGGACAGGGCGGGGGAACTGTTTTTT.

For this clone: A far more abundant clone sits one base away, making this likely a read error. The same CDR3 is also encoded by other DNA sequences in this sample. This rearrangement joins TRBV28 to TRBJ1-3; 8 nucleotides agree with TRBD1. CDR3 length: 16 amino acids. V lost 7 bases to trimming and J lost 0 bases; unmatched junction nucleotides: 8. Germline V lookup: CDR1 MDHEN, CDR2 SYDVKM. This chain's CDR3 is CASTWDRRASGNTIYF. The CDR3 DNA reads TGTGCCAGCACCTGGGACAGGCGCGCCTCTGGAAACACCATATATTTT.

The chain recombines TRBV5-1 with TRBJ2-1, with 7 bases aligning to TRBD1. With V trimmed by 0 bases and J by 2 bases, 11 bases remained unmatched. The CDR3 contains 18 residues. Per germline, CDR1 SGHRS and CDR2 YFSETQ. The CDR3 loop is CASSLVLIRQGAYNEQFF. DNA for the CDR3: TGCGCCAGCAGCTTGGTACTAATCCGACAGGGCGCCTACAATGAGCAGTTCTTC.

The CDR3 sequence is CASSYGGNQPQHF. The CDR3 DNA reads TGTGCCAGCAGTTACGGCGGGAATCAGCCCCAGCATTTT. This chain links TRBV6-6 with TRBJ1-5, with D uncertain. The CDR3 is 13 amino acids. CDR1 is MNHNY, CDR2 SVGAGI, per germline (reference sequence). Deletions cut 2 bases from V and 4 bases from J, with 6 bases between.

V gene TRBV6-6 combines with J gene TRBJ2-7, with D possibly called TRBD1 or TRBD2 (5 bases each). V shed 6 bases and J shed 4 bases, with 13 bases lying between them. The V gene's germline CDR1 is MNHNY and CDR2 SVGAGI (reference sequence). The CDR3 is made up of 13 amino acids. The CDR3 region is CASSLGAVYEQYF. The CDR3 nucleotides are TGTGCCAGCAGCCTCGGGGCCGTTTACGAGCAGTACTTC.

This chain connects TRBV28 to TRBJ1-1; maybe TRBD1 (6 bases). Looked up from germline, CDR1 is MDHEN and CDR2 is SYDVKM. Trimming took off 5 bases at V and 2 bases at J, with 12 bases between the two ends. CDR3 size: 14 residues. This CDR3 reads CASSPQQGNTEAFF. CDR3 in DNA: TGTGCCAGCAGTCCCCAACAGGGAAACACTGAAGCTTTCTTT.

The chain joins TRBV9 to TRBJ2-3; possibly TRBD1 for D (6 bases). Trimming left V 0 bases short and J 2 bases short, with 10 bases between. CDR1 is SGDLS and CDR2 is YYNGEE in the germline V gene. The CDR3 contains 15 residues. CDR3 DNA sequence: TGTGCCAGCAGCGTAGTGGGACATACCACAGATACGCAGTATTTT. Translating it yields CASSVVGHTTDTQYF.

J is TRBJ2-2 and V is TRBV30; 12 nucleotides match TRBD2. Losses at the gene ends were 2 bases for V and 0 bases for J; bases not matched to a gene: 7. The CDR3 sequence is 18 residues long. Germline V gene lookup returns CDR1 GTSNPN and CDR2 SVGIG (reference sequence). The CDR3 protein is CAWSIIGLAGSNTGELFF. CDR3 DNA sequence: TGTGCCTGGAGTATTATAGGACTAGCGGGGTCGAACACCGGGGAGCTGTTTTTT.

The chain combines TRBV28 with TRBJ2-5, with TRBD2 identical over 13 bases. From germline, CDR1 is MDHEN and CDR2 SYDVKM. The CDR3 is made up of 16 amino acids. V lost 2 bases and J lost 5; bases outside the gene matches: 5. CDR3 bases: TGTGCCAGCAGTTTAATGGGACTAGCGGGGATGGAGACCCAGTACTTC. It is translated as CASSLMGLAGMETQYF.

The chain links TRBV29-1 to TRBJ1-5; D is possibly TRBD1 (6 bases). CDR3 length: 14 amino acids. Germline V gene sequence: CDR1 SQVTM, CDR2 ANQGSEA. With 7 bases removed from V and 5 bases from J, the gap between germline ends came to 18 bases. CDR3 in amino acids: CSARGAGAYQPQHF. The CDR3 DNA follows: TGCAGCGCCCGGGGGGCAGGGGCCTATCAGCCCCAGCATTTT. The variable domain in full, completed from reference TRBV29-1 and TRBJ1-5, reads SAVISQKPSRDICQRGTSLTIQCQVDSQVTMMFWYRQQPGQSLTLIATANQGSEATYESGFVIDKFPISRPNLTFSTLTVSNMSPEDSSIYLCSARGAGAYQPQHFGDGTRLSIL.

Concerning this clone: A read error is likely, as this CDR3 ends without the conserved phenylalanine or tryptophan. The DNA is omitted, as the CDR3 cannot be located on it reliably, and the CDR3 follows TCRdb's listing. The rearrangement links TRBV6-5 to TRBJ2-3; the DNA was not used to check the table's D call, TRBD2. The length of the CDR3 is 10 amino acids, counting both ends. CDR1 and CDR2 from the germline V gene are MNHEY and SVGAGI. The CDR3 is CAAGVSATNG.